These 17 T cell receptor beta chains were sequenced from one sample in a study of blood T cell repertoires in COVID-19. Clones were read by immunoSEQ multiplex PCR, and TCRdb kept only the in-frame ones, dropping some. Found here are some 91,000 clones, roughly 83% of them singletons; the top ten hold over 9.5%. The sequencing sample was made of peripheral blood. These receptors were taken from a human donor in a cohort sampled during active COVID-19.

The V call is TRBV4-1, the J call TRBJ2-1; 7 positions match TRBD2. In germline, CDR1 is MGHRA, CDR2 YSYEKL. Trimming removed 8 bases from V and 3 bases from J; junction bases left unmatched: 10. CDR3 length: 15 residues. CDR3 sequence reads: CASAEGTTNYNEQFF. The CDR3 DNA follows: TGCGCCAGCGCCGAAGGGACTACCAACTACAATGAGCAGTTCTTC.

The chain recombines TRBV7-3 with TRBJ2-1; D perhaps matches TRBD1 (6 bases). The CDR3 totals 13 residues. Trimming stripped 5 bases from V and 7 bases from J, with 12 bases between. CDR1 is SGHTA, CDR2 FQGTGA, per germline. CDR3 region: CASSRETGNEQFF. The CDR3 DNA reads TGTGCCAGCAGCCGAGAGACAGGTAATGAGCAGTTCTTC.

The rearrangement links TRBV28 to TRBJ2-6, with 9 nucleotides matching TRBD1. Germline CDR1 reads MDHEN; CDR2 reads SYDVKM. V was clipped by 7 bases and J by 0 bases; unmatched bases: 7. The CDR3 is 17 residues long. The CDR3: CASTLGQGLSGANVLTF. In nucleotides, the CDR3 is TGTGCCAGCACCTTGGGACAGGGACTCTCTGGGGCCAACGTCCTGACTTTC.

This clone was detected once. The chain is built from TRBV29-1 and TRBJ1-1, with a tentative D call TRBD1 (5 bases). This CDR3 has 12 residues. CDR1 and CDR2 (germline): SQVTM, ANQGSEA. V was pared by 6 bases and J by 4 bases, with 12 bases between. CDR3 sequence: CSVGGSSTEAFF. For the CDR3, the DNA is TGCAGCGTGGGGGGGAGTAGCACTGAAGCTTTCTTT.

A single count supports this clone. The rearrangement uses TRBV19 and TRBJ2-5; 7 bases are shared with TRBD2. The CDR3 has 15 amino acids. CDR1 and CDR2 from the germline V gene are LNHDA and SQIVND (reference sequence). Trimming removed 3 bases from V and 1 base from J; junction bases left unmatched: 5. The CDR3 loop reads CASSMRRGTQETQYF. CDR3 DNA: TGTGCCAGTAGTATGAGGCGGGGGACCCAAGAGACCCAGTACTTC.

The chain couples TRBV3-1 (or the pseudogene TRBV3-2) to TRBJ1-2; 9 positions agree with TRBD1. The germline gives CDR1 LGHDT, CDR2 YNNKEL (reference sequence). V shed 1 base, J shed 7 bases, and the junction held 7 bases outside the gene matches. The CDR3 length is 15 residues. CDR3 nucleotides: TGTGCCAGCAGCCAAGGGGGACAGGGTGTTGGTGGCTACACCTTC. Its protein is CASSQGGQGVGGYTF.

CDR3 nucleotides: TGCGCCAGCAGTGGATCGTCCCGGGGGAACACTGAAGCTTTCTTT. Its protein product is CASSGSSRGNTEAFF. This chain uses TRBV10-2 with TRBJ1-1, with D uncertain. In germline, CDR1 is WSHSY, CDR2 SAAADI. Trimming shortened V by 4 bases and J by 1 base, and 13 bases separated the two germline ends. The CDR3 loop spans 15 amino acids.

The rearrangement uses TRBV3-1 (or the pseudogene TRBV3-2) and TRBJ2-2, with D uncertain. CDR3 length: 14 amino acids. V dropped 1 base and J dropped 8 bases, with 11 bases sitting between them. Germline CDR1 LGHDT, CDR2 YNNKEL (reference sequence). For the CDR3, the DNA is TGTGCCAGCAGCCAAGTCGCCACTAAAGGGGAGCTGTTTTTT. It codes for CASSQVATKGELFF.

This clone has only a few counts. This chain joins TRBV28 and TRBJ1-5; the match to TRBD1 covers 8 bases. The CDR3 extends over 15 amino acids. From germline, CDR1 is MDHEN and CDR2 SYDVKM. V lost 8 bases, J lost 4 bases, and 10 bases stayed unmatched. The CDR3 DNA reads as TGTGCCAGCGGAAAAACGGGACAGGCTAATCAGCCCCAGCATTTT. This translates into CASGKTGQANQPQHF.

The V and J genes are TRBV9 and TRBJ1-6, with D possibly TRBD1 on 6 matching bases. Trimming took off 0 bases at V and 10 bases at J, with 14 bases between the two ends. CDR1 and CDR2 from the germline V gene are SGDLS and YYNGEE. The CDR3 runs to 15 residues. CDR3: CASSVAPGEESPLHF. Written as DNA, the CDR3 is TGTGCCAGCAGCGTAGCCCCAGGGGAAGAATCACCCCTCCACTTT.

This clone has just a few counts. The gene calls are TRBV5-1 and TRBJ1-4; 8 bases align to TRBD1. V shed 0 bases and J 5 bases; nucleotides not matched to a gene: 0. The CDR3 extends over 14 amino acids. Germline V gene sequence: CDR1 SGHRS, CDR2 YFSETQ. CDR3 residues: CASSLGTGNEKLFF. CDR3 in DNA: TGCGCCAGCAGCTTGGGGACAGGGAATGAAAAACTGTTTTTT.

The chain recombines TRBV9 with TRBJ2-5, with TRBD1 matching over 7 bases. The junction had 3 bases not matched to a gene; V was cut back by 3 bases and J by 1 base. The CDR3 is 14 residues long. Germline CDR1 and CDR2: SGDLS and YYNGEE. The CDR3 nucleotides read TGTGCCAGCAGCGAGGGACAGACCCAAGAGACCCAGTACTTC. Amino acid sequence: CASSEGQTQETQYF.

This clone appeared a single time. The CDR3 here is CASSGQGIGEQYF. The CDR3 bases are TGTGCCAGCAGTGGACAGGGGATCGGCGAGCAGTACTTC. The chain has TRBV28 and TRBJ2-7; 9 nucleotides line up with TRBD1. Trimming took 5 bases from V and 6 from J; bases not matched to a gene: 5. The CDR3 is made up of 13 amino acids. Germline assignment: CDR1 MDHEN and CDR2 SYDVKM. Supplemented by reference TRBV28 and TRBJ2-7, the full variable domain reads DVKVTQSSRYLVKRTGEKVFLECVQDMDHENMFWYRQDPGLGLRLIYFSYDVKMKEKGDIPEGYSVSREKKERFSLILESASTNQTSMYLCASSGQGIGEQYFGPGTRLTVT.

The chain has TRBV3-1 (or the pseudogene TRBV3-2) and TRBJ2-7, with D perhaps TRBD2 (5 bases). The CDR3 runs 16 residues. V lost 0 bases and J 2 bases, leaving 14 bases between the germline ends. Germline V gene lookup returns CDR1 LGHDT and CDR2 YNNKEL (reference sequence). The CDR3 sequence is CASSQDPGRGTYEQYF. The CDR3 region has the DNA TGTGCCAGCAGCCAAGATCCGGGAAGAGGAACCTACGAGCAGTACTTC.

This clone was observed a few times. V usage is TRBV19 and J usage is TRBJ1-3; TRBD1 is a possible D gene (5 bases). V was cut by 3 bases and J by 4 bases, with 22 bases left in between. Germline-derived CDR1 and CDR2 are LNHDA and SQIVND (reference sequence). The CDR3 spans 18 residues. CDR3 sequence: CASSIAAGVSIRGNTIYF. CDR3 sequence (DNA): TGTGCCAGTAGTATCGCCGCGGGGGTTTCTATCCGGGGAAACACCATATATTTT.

The rearrangement joins TRBV18 to TRBJ1-4; no definite D call. The CDR3 covers 13 residues. Trimming pared 4 bases from V and 5 bases from J, leaving 8 bases between. The germline V gene encodes CDR1 KGHSH and CDR2 LQKENI. This CDR3 reads CASSLDLNEKLFF. CDR3 coding DNA: TGTGCCAGCTCACTTGACTTAAATGAAAAACTGTTTTTT.

The chain has TRBV27 and TRBJ2-1, with TRBD1 as a possible D gene (5 bases). Between the trimmed V and J ends, which lost 6 bases and 0 bases, there was a span of 12 bases. This CDR3 is 15 amino acids long. The V gene's germline CDR1 is MNHEY and CDR2 SMNVEV (reference sequence). CDR3 nucleotides: TGTGCCAGCAGCTACGACAGAGACTCCTACAATGAGCAGTTCTTC. Amino acid sequence: CASSYDRDSYNEQFF.